The 8 T cell receptor beta chains presented below share a single source sample, sequenced in a study of T cell responses to AZD1222 COVID-19 vaccine. Clones were read by immunoSEQ multiplex PCR, and TCRdb kept only the in-frame ones, dropping some. This table holds tens of thousands of clones, more than 70% found once. The specimen was peripheral blood, collected on day 0 of AZD1222 vaccination. These receptors came from an adult in good health.

This clone appeared a single time. J is TRBJ1-5 and V is TRBV5-8; D uncertain. Trimming removed 1 base at V and 9 bases at J, with 17 bases between. The CDR3 runs 15 residues. CDR1 is SGHTS and CDR2 is YDEGEE in the germline V gene. The CDR3: CASSLWEGKNRPQHF. The CDR3 DNA is TGTGCCAGCAGCTTGTGGGAAGGTAAAAACAGGCCCCAGCATTTT.

The J gene is TRBJ2-1, the V gene TRBV28; 9 nucleotides match TRBD1. V lost 2 bases to trimming and J lost 4 bases; unmatched junction nucleotides: 6. The CDR3 length is 16 residues. CDR1 MDHEN and CDR2 SYDVKM come from the germline V gene. This CDR3 is CASSLLGQGGYNEQFF. The CDR3 coding sequence is TGTGCCAGCAGTTTACTGGGACAGGGAGGTTACAATGAGCAGTTCTTC.

The rearrangement joins TRBV20-1 to TRBJ1-6; D gene ambiguous. The CDR3 totals 11 residues. Germline CDR1 DFQATT, CDR2 SNEGSKA (reference sequence). The germline V and J ends were trimmed by 4 bases and 15 bases, with 13 bases remaining between them. CDR3 region: CSAIDGRLLHF. CDR3 coding DNA: TGCAGTGCTATAGATGGACGACTCCTCCACTTT.

This sequence joins TRBV3-1 (or the pseudogene TRBV3-2) and TRBJ1-5; D not certain. This CDR3 is 17 amino acids long. Germline V gene lookup returns CDR1 LGHDT and CDR2 YNNKEL (reference sequence). With 2 bases removed from V and 4 bases from J, the gap between germline ends came to 18 bases. The CDR3 loop reads CASSQPGSRLGNQPQHF. Here the CDR3 DNA reads TGTGCCAGCAGCCAACCGGGTTCCCGCTTAGGAAATCAGCCCCAGCATTTT.

The chain employs TRBV29-1 and TRBJ2-3, with 9 bases that match TRBD2. The length of the CDR3 is 19 residues. Trimming removed 2 bases from V and 3 bases from J; junction bases left unmatched: 18. Germline loops: CDR1 SQVTM, CDR2 ANQGSEA. The CDR3: CSVESRGRASFTLTDTQYF. The CDR3 nucleotides are TGCAGCGTTGAAAGTCGCGGGAGGGCTTCGTTCACCCTAACAGATACGCAGTATTTT.

The chain is built from TRBV19 and TRBJ2-3; D is possibly TRBD2 (5 bases). Trimming pared 3 bases from V and 4 bases from J, leaving 8 bases between. CDR1 LNHDA and CDR2 SQIVND come from the germline V gene (reference sequence). The CDR3 spans 13 residues. CDR3 sequence: CASSIWTADTQYF. For the CDR3, the DNA is TGTGCCAGTAGTATTTGGACTGCAGATACGCAGTATTTT.

The chain is built from TRBV18 and TRBJ2-5; D not resolved. V was clipped by 3 bases and J by 4 bases, with 9 bases between them. CDR3 size: 13 residues. The germline CDR1 and CDR2 sequences are KGHSH and LQKENI. This chain's CDR3 is CASSPSAAETQYF. The CDR3, as DNA: TGTGCCAGCTCACCCTCGGCAGCAGAGACCCAGTACTTC.

The V gene is TRBV5-6, the J gene TRBJ2-2; no clear D. This CDR3 contains 17 residues. V gave up 1 base and J gave up 5 bases, with 18 bases separating them. CDR1 is SGHDT, CDR2 YYEEEE, per germline. The CDR3 region has the DNA TGTGCCAGCAGCTTGAGGTGGACGGACCTATCGACCGGGGAGCTGTTTTTT. As protein: CASSLRWTDLSTGELFF.